This TCR beta chain derives from a study of CD8 T cells in Susac syndrome. An input of roughly 0.45 to 1 ug of RNA was subjected to reverse transcription using random hexamers. TCRdb analysed the immunoSEQ multiplex PCR reads with MiXCR anew, one entry per CDR3 protein. The repertoire holds 300,000 or so distinct CDR3 sequences, with 90% to 95% as singletons. The CDR3 loop spans 14 amino acids. Germline V gene data show CDR1 as SQVTM and CDR2 as ANQGSEA. V lost 0 bases and J 8 bases, leaving 16 bases between the germline ends. The sample taken for sequencing was CD4+ T cells from PBMCs. The chain uses TRBV29-1 and TRBJ1-2; D not resolved. The source is a human donor with multiple sclerosis. CDR3 in DNA: TGCAGCGTTGAAGATCGGGTCAGGCTCAAAGGCTACACCTTC. Amino acids: CSVEDRVRLKGYTF.